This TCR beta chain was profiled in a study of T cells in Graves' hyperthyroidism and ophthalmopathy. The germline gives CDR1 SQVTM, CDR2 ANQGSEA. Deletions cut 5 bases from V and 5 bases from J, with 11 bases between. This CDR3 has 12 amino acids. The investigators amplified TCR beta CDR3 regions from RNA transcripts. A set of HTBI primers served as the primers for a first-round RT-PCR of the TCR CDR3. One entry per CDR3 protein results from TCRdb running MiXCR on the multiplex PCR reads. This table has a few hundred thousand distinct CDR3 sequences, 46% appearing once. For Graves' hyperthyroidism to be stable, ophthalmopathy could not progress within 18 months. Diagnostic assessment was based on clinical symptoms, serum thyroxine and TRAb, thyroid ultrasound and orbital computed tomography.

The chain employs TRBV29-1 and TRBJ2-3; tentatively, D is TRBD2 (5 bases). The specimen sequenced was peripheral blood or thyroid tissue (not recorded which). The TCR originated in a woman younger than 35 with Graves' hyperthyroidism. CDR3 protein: CSVSFGRDTQYF. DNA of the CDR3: TGCAGCGTTAGCTTTGGGAGAGATACGCAGTATTTT.